This T cell receptor (beta chain) was sequenced during a study of cytomegalovirus exposure and HLA in healthy donors. This clone was seen a few times. The antigen is not known. This cohort consisted of healthy bone marrow donors. J gave up 7 bases and V 7 bases, and 12 bases lay outside the gene matches. This CDR3 contains 15 residues. The germline CDR1 and CDR2 sequences are SGHKS and YYEKEE (reference sequence). General study findings and limits: In an earlier analysis, in 587 donors, most V segments appeared productive either ~87% or ~30% of the time. Common viral pathogens seemed, in a later analysis, to connect with several of the most significant clusters. TCR beta V- and J-gene trimming was later associated with a missense DCLRE1C variant.

PCR primers comprised 60 Vbeta and 13 Jbeta primers. Clones were sequenced by immunoSEQ multiplex PCR, and TCRdb holds only the in-frame ones, with some missing. The sample records about 160,000 clones, 85% being singletons. This sequence was found in a man between 18 and 29 years old in good health and CMV-seropositive. Source material: PBMCs. The chain links TRBV5-5 to TRBJ2-1, with 9 positions matching TRBD1. The CDR3 loop is CASASRTGEGNEQFF. The CDR3 nucleotides are TGTGCCAGCGCCAGCCGGACAGGGGAGGGGAATGAGCAGTTCTTC.